Presented here are 19 T cell receptor beta chains from one specimen sequenced in a study of T cells after yellow fever vaccination. TCRdb reanalysed the 5' RACE reads using MiXCR and keeps one entry per CDR3 protein. The table records about 330,000 distinct CDR3 sequences, approximately 8% of them present only once. Source: PBMCs, taken 35 to 50 days after the first yellow fever vaccination. These TCRs come from a young man who received the YFV17D yellow fever vaccine.

This clonotype has only a few counts. This chain links TRBV5-5 with TRBJ1-3; unclear D gene. This CDR3 has 13 amino acids. Trimming left V 0 bases short and J 5 bases short, with 6 bases between. From germline, CDR1 is SGHKS and CDR2 YYEKEE (reference sequence). The CDR3 coding sequence is TGTGCCAGCAGCTTGGTAGGGAGAAACACCATATATTTT. Protein sequence: CASSLVGRNTIYF.

The chain couples TRBV7-2 to TRBJ2-1; D is undetermined. CDR1 and CDR2 (germline): SGHTA, FQGNSA. With 6 bases removed from V and 0 bases from J, the gap between germline ends came to 9 bases. The CDR3 has 14 amino acids. The CDR3 loop reads CASRSVNSYNEQFF. CDR3 sequence (DNA): TGTGCCAGCAGGTCTGTGAACTCCTACAATGAGCAGTTCTTC. Full variable domain (outside the CDR3, taken from reference TRBV7-2 and TRBJ2-1): GAGVSQSPSNKVTEKGKDVELRCDPISGHTALYWYRQSLGQGLEFLIYFQGNSAPDKSGLPSDRFSAERTGGSVSTLTIQRTQQEDSAVYLCASRSVNSYNEQFFGPGTRLTVL.

V is TRBV9 and J is TRBJ2-3; D may be TRBD2 (5 bases). The germline CDR1 and CDR2 sequences are SGDLS and YYNGEE. The CDR3 is 13 residues long. Trimming pared 0 bases from V and 5 bases from J, leaving 7 bases between. CDR3 coding DNA: TGTGCCAGCAGCGTAGTGGCGGGAGATACGCAGTATTTT. Translating gives CASSVVAGDTQYF.

This clonotype was seen only a few times. The chain joins TRBV29-1 to TRBJ2-1; no clear D. This CDR3 has 12 residues. From germline, CDR1 is SQVTM and CDR2 ANQGSEA. V shed 4 bases and J shed 0 bases, with 4 bases lying between them. This CDR3 is CSVGISYNEQFF. In nucleotides, the CDR3 is TGCAGCGTTGGTATCTCCTACAATGAGCAGTTCTTC.

The sample holds a few counts of this clonotype. The genes are TRBV24-1 and TRBJ2-5; D uncertain. This CDR3 contains 13 residues. Germline lookup yields CDR1 KGHDR and CDR2 SFDVKD. V was trimmed by 0 bases and J by 5 bases, leaving 6 bases between them. The CDR3 loop reads CATSDLRSETQYF. The DNA for the CDR3 is TGTGCCACCAGTGATTTGCGGAGCGAGACCCAGTACTTC.

This clonotype has just a few counts. This rearrangement joins TRBV7-2 to TRBJ2-3; 11 bases are a match to TRBD1. The germline gives CDR1 SGHTA, CDR2 FQGNSA. Losses at the gene ends were 5 bases for V and 2 bases for J; bases not matched to a gene: 9. This CDR3 spans 17 amino acids. CDR3 amino acids: CASSGPGQGAPTDTQYF. CDR3 nucleotide sequence: TGTGCCAGCAGCGGGCCAGGACAGGGGGCCCCCACAGATACGCAGTATTTT.

The chain is built from TRBV7-2 and TRBJ2-3; perhaps D is TRBD1 or TRBD2 (5 bases each). This CDR3 has 17 amino acids. Germline lookup yields CDR1 SGHTA and CDR2 FQGNSA. Trimming pared 7 bases from V and 4 bases from J, leaving 24 bases between. For the CDR3, the DNA is TGTGCCAGCACCCAGATTTCGGGACGCCCAGACGCAGATACGCAGTATTTT. This gives the protein CASTQISGRPDADTQYF.

The V gene is TRBV5-4, the J gene TRBJ1-2; a weak D match, TRBD1 (5 bases). V lost 5 bases and J 8 bases, leaving 19 bases between the germline ends. This CDR3 is built from 14 residues. The germline V gene encodes CDR1 SGHNT and CDR2 YYREEE (reference sequence). The CDR3 loop reads CASSFVVPEGGYTF. The DNA of the CDR3 is TGTGCCAGCAGTTTCGTCGTCCCCGAGGGGGGCTACACCTTC. Complete variable domain (other parts from reference TRBV5-4 and TRBJ1-2): ETGVTQSPTHLIKTRGQQVTLRCSSQSGHNTVSWYQQALGQGPQFIFQYYREEENGRGNFPPRFSGLQFPNYSSELNVNALELDDSALYLCASSFVVPEGGYTFGSGTRLTVV.

The table lists this clonotype with many counts. The V gene is TRBV29-1, the J gene TRBJ2-5; TRBD1 aligns across 7 bases. V shed 3 bases and J 5 bases; nucleotides not matched to a gene: 12. From germline, CDR1 is SQVTM and CDR2 ANQGSEA. This CDR3 region has 15 residues. CDR3 protein: CSVEGSQGDWETQYF. CDR3 bases: TGCAGCGTTGAGGGGAGCCAGGGGGATTGGGAGACCCAGTACTTC.

V gene TRBV6-2 or TRBV6-3 combines with J gene TRBJ1-5; D might be TRBD1 (6 bases). The CDR3 has 15 residues. V was clipped by 6 bases and J by 3 bases, with 15 bases between them. The germline gives CDR1 MNHEY, CDR2 SVGEGT. CDR3 amino acids: CASSHRELVNQPQHF. DNA of the CDR3: TGTGCCAGCAGCCACAGGGAACTCGTCAATCAGCCCCAGCATTTT.

Only a few counts were recorded for this clonotype. CDR3 sequence reads: CASSLAGVGNSPLHF. The DNA of the CDR3 is TGCGCCAGCAGCTTGGCCGGCGTGGGTAATTCACCCCTCCACTTT. The chain employs TRBV5-1 and TRBJ1-6; D call uncertain. This CDR3 is 15 amino acids long. Trimming removed 0 bases from V and 6 bases from J, with 10 bases in between. The germline CDR1 and CDR2 sequences are SGHRS and YFSETQ.

This chain links TRBV7-9 with TRBJ2-1, with 8 bases that match TRBD2. V was clipped by 5 bases and J by 4 bases; unmatched bases: 7. Germline V gives CDR1 SEHNR, CDR2 FQNEAQ (reference sequence). The CDR3 extends over 15 amino acids. The CDR3 DNA follows: TGTGCCAGCAGCCCCCCGGGGGGGCCTTACAATGAGCAGTTCTTC. Protein: CASSPPGGPYNEQFF.

This clonotype showed up many times. This chain joins TRBV9 and TRBJ2-5; no reliable D call. CDR1 and CDR2 (germline): SGDLS, YYNGEE. The CDR3 has 14 residues. Trimming removed 0 bases at V and 2 bases at J, with 8 bases between. The CDR3 spells CASSVGRRQETQYF. In DNA form, the CDR3 reads TGTGCCAGCAGCGTAGGACGGAGACAAGAGACCCAGTACTTC.

This clonotype has at least ten counts. The J gene is TRBJ1-5, the V gene TRBV30; D gene uncertain. V was trimmed by 1 base and J by 5 bases, leaving 9 bases between them. The CDR3 is 13 residues long. Germline CDR1 and CDR2: GTSNPN and SVGIG (reference sequence). In DNA form, the CDR3 reads TGTGCCTGGAGTGCTCGGTTCGATCAGCCCCAGCATTTT. Its protein is CAWSARFDQPQHF.

This clonotype has a handful of counts. This chain uses TRBV7-9 with TRBJ1-4; 7 positions agree with TRBD1. The CDR3 is made up of 15 amino acids. Trimming removed 4 bases from V and 8 bases from J; junction bases left unmatched: 10. Germline V gene data show CDR1 as SEHNR and CDR2 as FQNEAQ (reference sequence). CDR3 in DNA: TGTGCCAGCAGCTCACGACAGGGAATAGAGGAAAAACTGTTTTTT. This gives the protein CASSSRQGIEEKLFF.

The V call is TRBV4-1, the J call TRBJ1-2, with D tentatively TRBD1 (5 bases). The CDR3 is 16 residues long. V was clipped by 2 bases and J by 7 bases, with 20 bases between them. Germline V CDR1 and CDR2: MGHRA, YSYEKL. The CDR3 nucleotides are TGCGCCAGCAGCCAACCTCGTTCACAGGCAGGTTTTGGCTACACCTTC. Protein: CASSQPRSQAGFGYTF.

The chain is built from TRBV2 and TRBJ1-1; a possible D gene is TRBD1 (6 bases). The CDR3 consists of 13 residues. The germline V gene has CDR1 SNHLY and CDR2 FYNNEI. The V and J ends lost 4 bases and 7 bases respectively, with 13 bases between them. The CDR3 spells CASSGEGVDEAFF. The CDR3 region has the DNA TGTGCCAGCAGTGGAGAGGGGGTAGATGAAGCTTTCTTT.

The J gene is TRBJ2-2, the V gene TRBV10-3; TRBD1 agrees at 11 bases. J lost 6 bases, V lost 6 bases, and 6 bases had no gene match. Germline CDR1 ENHRY, CDR2 SYGVKD. The CDR3 totals 15 residues. CDR3 protein: CAISTRDRGAGELFF. The CDR3 coding sequence is TGTGCCATCAGCACGCGGGACAGGGGGGCCGGGGAGCTGTTTTTT.

J is TRBJ2-1 and V is TRBV5-1; no reliable D call. Per germline, CDR1 SGHRS and CDR2 YFSETQ. V lost 5 bases and J lost 8, with 14 bases in between. The CDR3 length is 13 residues. CDR3 DNA: TGCGCCAGCAGTGTGATGGTTCGAGATGAGCAGTTCTTC. Encoded protein: CASSVMVRDEQFF.